The 21 T cell receptor beta chains presented below share a single source sample, sequenced in a study of identical twins. TCRdb used MiXCR to reprocess the 5' RACE reads, holding one entry per CDR3 protein. The sample records just under 650,000 distinct CDR3 sequences, about 7% being singletons. This sample also belongs to another study, concerning yellow fever vaccine responses in identical twins.

The sequencing input was PBMCs. The origin of the receptors is a woman under 30 in good health.

The chain has TRBV10-3 and TRBJ2-3; 9 nucleotides line up with TRBD2. The CDR3 consists of 16 residues. The V gene's germline CDR1 is ENHRY and CDR2 SYGVKD. V lost 3 bases and J lost 5; bases outside the gene matches: 9. The DNA for the CDR3 is TGTGCCATCAGTGATCCGCGCGGGGGGGCGGTAGATACGCAGTATTTT. Translating it yields CAISDPRGGAVDTQYF.

The rearrangement uses TRBV29-1 and TRBJ2-5; D gene uncertain. CDR1 and CDR2 from the germline V gene are SQVTM and ANQGSEA. The V gene lost 0 bases and the J gene lost 5 bases, with 13 bases spanning the gap. The CDR3 length is 14 residues. In DNA form, the CDR3 reads TGCAGCGTTGAAGATATAATAGGTCGGGAGACCCAGTACTTC. It codes for CSVEDIIGRETQYF.

CDR3 in amino acids: CASDPGAALGETQYF. In DNA form, the CDR3 reads TGCGCCAGCGATCCGGGGGCTGCATTGGGGGAGACCCAGTACTTC. The chain couples TRBV5-1 to TRBJ2-5; D assignment may be TRBD1 or TRBD2 (6 bases each). CDR1 and CDR2 from the germline V gene are SGHRS and YFSETQ. Trimming removed 7 bases at V and 5 bases at J, with 21 bases between. This CDR3 region has 15 residues.

With respect to this clonotype: A much bigger clone sits one base away, suggesting this may be a read error. The missing conserved phenylalanine or tryptophan at the end of this CDR3 makes a read error likely. V gene TRBV12-3 or TRBV12-4 combines with J gene TRBJ2-3, with D unresolved. Deletions cut 6 bases from V and 5 bases from J, with 6 bases between. The CDR3 extends over 11 amino acids. The CDR3 coding sequence is TGTGCCAGCAGCAAGGAAGATACGCAGTATATT. Protein product: CASSKEDTQYI.

The sample holds many counts of this clonotype. A read error may produce the germline difference seen at one junction end. V is TRBV7-9 and J is TRBJ2-5; 8 nucleotides line up with TRBD1. The germline CDR1 and CDR2 sequences are SEHNR and FQNEAQ (reference sequence). CDR3 length equals 11 residues. The CDR3 region has the DNA TGTGCCAGCAGCCCGGACAGGGTAATCTTCTTC. Translating it yields CASSPDRVIFF.

This clonotype was detected only a few times. The CDR3 region is CASSPVWGTSGSGNEQFF. The CDR3 DNA reads TGTGCCAGCAGCCCCGTCTGGGGTACTAGCGGGAGTGGTAATGAGCAGTTCTTC. This chain connects TRBV7-6 to TRBJ2-1; 11 bases fit TRBD2. Germline-derived CDR1 and CDR2 are SGHVS and FNYEAQ. V was clipped by 5 bases and J by 7 bases; unmatched bases: 16. The CDR3 sequence is 18 residues long.

This clonotype was seen repeatedly, ten times or more. The chain carries TRBV29-1 and TRBJ2-5, with D possibly TRBD2 on 5 matching bases. V was cut by 7 bases and J by 2 bases, with 8 bases left in between. CDR3 length: 11 amino acids. Per the germline V gene, CDR1 is SQVTM and CDR2 is ANQGSEA. The chain's CDR3 is CSASGQETQYF. CDR3 DNA sequence: TGCAGCGCCTCGGGACAAGAGACCCAGTACTTC.

The V and J genes are TRBV29-1 and TRBJ2-3; TRBD2 is a possible D gene (6 bases). Trimming left V 6 bases short and J 1 base short, with 20 bases between. Germline CDR1 and CDR2: SQVTM and ANQGSEA. The CDR3 sequence is 16 residues long. The CDR3 nucleotides read TGCAGCGTCCAGCCATACGGGAGCAGTGGCACAGATACGCAGTATTTT. This gives the protein CSVQPYGSSGTDTQYF.

Ten or more counts support this clonotype. The chain is built from TRBV23-1 and TRBJ2-7, with D possibly matching TRBD1 (6 bases). TRBV23-1 is marked as an open reading frame, function uncertain. This CDR3 is built from 15 residues. V was cut by 6 bases and J by 5 bases, with 20 bases left in between. CDR3 loop: CASSLPSRQGNEQYF. In DNA, the CDR3 is TGCGCCAGCAGCCTTCCGTCCCGTCAGGGGAACGAGCAGTACTTC.

This clonotype was observed at least ten times. The chain employs TRBV7-8 and TRBJ2-1, with D unresolved. The V gene's germline CDR1 is SGHVS and CDR2 FQNEAQ. Trimming removed 2 bases from V and 0 bases from J, with 8 bases in between. This CDR3 contains 15 residues. The CDR3 loop is CASSLKPSSYNEQFF. CDR3 DNA: TGTGCCAGCAGCTTAAAGCCGAGCTCCTACAATGAGCAGTTCTTC.

The chain combines TRBV25-1 with TRBJ2-2; D is unresolved. The CDR3 is 12 residues long. Germline CDR1 is MGHDK and CDR2 is SYGVNS. The V end was cut by 4 bases, the J end by 3 bases, with 3 bases between. The CDR3 region has the DNA TGTGCCAGCAGTGCCGACACCGGGGAGCTGTTTTTT. It is translated as CASSADTGELFF.

This clonotype occurred a few times. The chain combines TRBV12-3 or TRBV12-4 with TRBJ2-1; the match to TRBD1 covers 10 bases. V shed 7 bases and J 4 bases; nucleotides not matched to a gene: 7. CDR3 length equals 15 residues. The CDR3 sequence is CASTATGGLYNEQFF. The DNA of the CDR3 is TGTGCCAGCACCGCGACAGGGGGCTTGTACAATGAGCAGTTCTTC.

This clonotype occurred a few times. The chain employs TRBV7-2 and TRBJ2-5; 7 nucleotides match TRBD2. Germline lookup yields CDR1 SGHTA and CDR2 FQGNSA. J was trimmed by 2 bases and V by 1 base; bases with no gene match: 10. The CDR3 covers 17 residues. CDR3 sequence: CASSLVSSGKLQETQYF. In DNA, the CDR3 is TGTGCCAGCAGCTTAGTATCCAGCGGGAAACTTCAAGAGACCCAGTACTTC.

This clonotype has just a few counts. The genes are TRBV12-3 or TRBV12-4 and TRBJ1-5; 8 positions agree with TRBD1. The trim removed 6 bases at V and 5 bases at J, leaving 6 bases unmatched. The CDR3 contains 14 residues. In DNA form, the CDR3 reads TGTGCCAGCAGGGAAACAGGGGGGCATCAGCCCCAGCATTTT. Translated, it gives CASRETGGHQPQHF.

At least ten counts were recorded for this clonotype. The chain is built from TRBV10-1 and TRBJ2-4; 15 bases line up with TRBD2. Germline loops: CDR1 WNHNN, CDR2 SYGVQD (reference sequence). The CDR3 runs to 13 residues. V dropped 11 bases and J dropped 8; count of bases not matched to a gene: 4. The CDR3, as DNA: TGCGCCGGAGGACTAGCGGGAGGGGACATTCAGTACTTC. It encodes CAGGLAGGDIQYF.

This clonotype was counted at least ten times. CDR3 sequence (DNA): TGCAGTGCCAGACCAGGACGGACTAACACCGGGGAGCTGTTTTTT. Its translation: CSARPGRTNTGELFF. The chain carries TRBV20-1 and TRBJ2-2, with a possible D match to TRBD2 (5 bases). V shed 6 bases and J shed 2 bases, with 16 bases lying between them. The CDR3 covers 15 residues. Germline values: CDR1 DFQATT, CDR2 SNEGSKA (reference sequence).

This clonotype has a handful of counts. The rearrangement joins TRBV4-1 to TRBJ2-5, with 10 positions matching TRBD1. Germline V gives CDR1 MGHRA, CDR2 YSYEKL. V lost 3 bases and J lost 5; bases outside the gene matches: 15. There are 18 residues in the CDR3. The CDR3 loop reads CASSQYIPGQGLGETQYF. In DNA, the CDR3 is TGCGCCAGCAGCCAGTACATTCCGGGACAGGGGTTAGGGGAGACCCAGTACTTC.

V and J are TRBV12-3 or TRBV12-4 and TRBJ2-1; 10 nucleotides match TRBD2. The CDR3 extends over 15 amino acids. The V gene end was trimmed by 7 bases and the J gene end by 4 bases; junction bases not matched to a gene: 7. CDR3 sequence reads: CASTASGSSYNEQFF. The DNA for the CDR3 is TGTGCCAGCACCGCTAGCGGGAGTAGTTACAATGAGCAGTTCTTC.

At least ten counts were recorded for this clonotype. The rearrangement uses TRBV12-3 or TRBV12-4 and TRBJ2-2; D unclear. Trimming took off 1 base at V and 3 bases at J, with 6 bases between the two ends. This CDR3 spans 14 amino acids. The DNA for the CDR3 is TGTGCCAGCAGTTTAGATGGGTACACCGGGGAGCTGTTTTTT. Its translation is CASSLDGYTGELFF.

This chain connects TRBV4-1 to TRBJ1-6, with a possible D match to TRBD1 (5 bases). V dropped 4 bases and J dropped 7 bases, with 14 bases sitting between them. CDR3 length: 15 residues. Germline V gene sequence: CDR1 MGHRA, CDR2 YSYEKL. CDR3 coding DNA: TGCGCCAGCAGCCTTCAGGGTGCGGACAATTCACCCCTCCACTTT. Its protein product is CASSLQGADNSPLHF.

This clonotype was counted ten times or more. This rearrangement joins TRBV20-1 to TRBJ1-1, with D possibly being TRBD1 (6 bases). The germline gives CDR1 DFQATT, CDR2 SNEGSKA (reference sequence). This CDR3 comprises 15 residues. The V and J ends lost 1 base and 2 bases respectively, with 14 bases between them. CDR3 bases: TGCAGTGCTAGAGCCCTGGGGGCGGTTAACACTGAAGCTTTCTTT. This sequence encodes CSARALGAVNTEAFF.